The T cell receptor beta chain under discussion was sequenced for a study of glioma-infiltrating T cells after dendritic cell vaccination. About the study: Glioblastoma patients came from Phase I and II dendritic cell vaccination trials.

Patients had residual fresh-frozen tumor tissue and more than two years of survival data. Blood PBMC samples: pre-vaccination, two weeks post third vaccination, and at tumor progression. J lost 1 base, V lost 3 bases, and 4 bases had no gene match. This CDR3 is built from 14 residues. Per germline, CDR1 GTSNPN and CDR2 SVGIG (reference sequence). The primer mix had 60 V beta and 13 J beta primers. The method was immunoSEQ multiplex PCR; TCRdb's version includes in-frame clones alone and lacks a portion of them. In the table there are around 100,000 clones, 81% of which are singletons. The V and J genes are TRBV30 and TRBJ2-3, with 7 positions matching TRBD1. The origin of this receptor is a human donor with glioblastoma. The material was blood, obtained before dendritic cell vaccination. The CDR3 region is CAWRTGQGTDTQYF. The CDR3, as DNA: TGTGCCTGGAGGACCGGACAGGGCACAGATACGCAGTATTTT.